This entry features one T cell receptor beta chain sequence. Using immunoSEQ multiplex PCR, the repertoire was profiled, and TCRdb retains in-frame clones only, with some absent. The table includes over 95,000 clones, roughly 91% detected once. This sample is drawn from a study of OX40 agonist ivuxolimab in advanced cancers. Turning to the study itself: The patients got ivuxolimab, which is an agonistic anti-OX40 (CD134) antibody. The study reported partial responses in three patients: one hepatocellular carcinoma, two cutaneous melanoma.

At baseline, cycle 4 day 1, and cycle 7 day 1, blood was sampled. In germline, CDR1 is LNHDA, CDR2 SQIVND (reference sequence). This CDR3 has 17 residues. With V trimmed by 3 bases and J by 0 bases, 8 bases remained unmatched. This TCR was recovered from an adult with an advanced solid tumor such as melanoma, head and neck, liver or kidney cancer. This material consisted of CD4+ or CD8+ T cells sorted from blood, taken in a trial of the OX40 agonist ivuxolimab. The chain is built from TRBV19 and TRBJ2-3; 8 bases are shared with TRBD2. CDR3 amino acids: CASSIKRLAGSTDTQYF. CDR3 sequence (DNA): TGTGCCAGTAGTATCAAGAGATTAGCGGGAAGCACAGATACGCAGTATTTT.